This TCR beta chain came from a study of T cell changes during pregnancy in multiple sclerosis. The table came from immunoSEQ multiplex PCR; TCRdb's copy has only in-frame clones and leaves some out. The repertoire holds tens of thousands of clones, around 87% seen once, with about 5.1% in the top ten. The CDR3 has 16 amino acids. Germline V gives CDR1 SEHNR, CDR2 FQNEAQ (reference sequence). Unmatched junction bases numbered 6, after V lost 1 base and J lost 2 bases. Sequencing was performed on peripheral blood, taken after pregnancy. This chain uses TRBV7-9 with TRBJ1-1; 8 bases align to TRBD1. This sequence was found in a female donor in good health, enrolled as a control in a pregnancy study. CDR3 in DNA: TGTGCCAGCAGCTTAGATGGTCAGGGGGCTAACACTGAAGCTTTCTTT. Its translation is CASSLDGQGANTEAFF.